The source of this T cell receptor beta chain is a study of blood T cell repertoires in COVID-19. Whole-study context: PBMCs, B-cell-depleted T cells, or T cells were the source of the cDNA or gDNA that made up the material.

Per the original methods: The authors estimated nucleated cell counts from reference gene primer amplification. The assay was immunoSEQ multiplex PCR, and TCRdb's table has in-frame clones only and misses some. V, J and clone size are those of that table, while D and trimming were read from the DNA. The table lists 55,000 to 80,000 clones, around 82% of them singletons. This CDR3 comprises 12 residues. Trimming left V 5 bases short and J 8 bases short, with 12 bases between. The sequenced sample consisted of peripheral blood. The chain couples TRBV12-3 or TRBV12-4 to TRBJ1-2; D unresolved. The TCR sequence derives from a man aged 60 to 75 with COVID-19, enrolled during active disease. The CDR3 sequence: CASSQNLRGYTF. CDR3 sequence (DNA): TGTGCCAGCAGTCAAAATCTCCGGGGCTACACCTTC.